This entry describes one T cell receptor beta chain. The antigen is undetermined. This may be a read error, as it is one base from a much larger clone. The CDR3 does not end in the conserved phenylalanine or tryptophan, so this is likely a read error. TCRdb reprocessed the reads via MiXCR and lists one record per CDR3 protein. The sample lists about 24,000 distinct CDR3 sequences, roughly 20% occurring once. Trimming removed 5 bases at V and 3 bases at J, with 13 bases between. The CDR3 consists of 14 residues. The data originate from a study of T cell repertoires in cytomegalovirus infection. About the study: Matching HLA type, along with CMV infection, was indicated by public TCR beta signatures.

Regarding the study as a whole: Adding up the frequency of public TCR beta families identified people who carried CMV plus the relevant HLA.

Here the sequenced sample was CD8+ T cells from cultured PBMCs, taken from culture after CMV antigen stimulation. This receptor was taken from a human donor in good health (CMV status not recorded). Some clones in this sample may be carry-over from other donors' samples. The gene calls are TRBV12-3 or TRBV12-4 and TRBJ1-1; D is ambiguous. The CDR3 reads CASSRRREDTEAFL. The CDR3 DNA reads TGTGCCAGCAGTCGTAGGCGGGAGGACACTGAAGCTTTCCTT.